The clone carrying this TCR beta chain was seen many times. The antigen remains undetermined. V was pared by 2 bases and J by 0 bases, with 13 bases between. Per germline, CDR1 SGHTA and CDR2 FQGTGA. The CDR3 loop spans 16 amino acids. This record comes from a study of T cells after yellow fever vaccination. Study-level results: Reappearance after the booster was seen for most primary-vaccination clones, at approximately 97% CD4 and around 90% CD8. Any FACS-sorted repertoire could hold abundant clonotypes that contaminate it from the bulk population.

In making TCR cDNA, 5'RACE template switching added a universal primer site and UMIs to it. MiXCR, applied by TCRdb to the 5' RACE reads, yields one record per CDR3 protein. The table records some 340,000 distinct CDR3 sequences, over 4% of them present only once. The starting material was PBMCs, obtained 5 days after the yellow fever booster vaccination. V gene TRBV7-3 combines with J gene TRBJ2-5; the D gene is possibly TRBD2 (5 bases). The receptor was isolated from a man aged 18 to 35 who received the YFV17D yellow fever vaccine. The CDR3 bases are TGTGCCAGCAGCTTATTGGGCGGAGGCAACCAAGAGACCCAGTACTTC. This translates into CASSLLGGGNQETQYF.